This T cell receptor (beta chain) was sequenced for a study of T-cell reconstitution after alpha-beta-depleted transplantation in children. The study, taken as a whole, reports: Some patients showed high day-60 TCRbeta diversity, which derived from surviving recipient T cells and thymic progenitors. Expanded graft clones, several hundred of them, were reportedly the source of alpha-beta T cells about two months after transplant. Counts and diversity of T cells one year after transplant came mostly from newly produced T cells.

Trimming left V 4 bases short and J 0 bases short, with 12 bases between. The CDR3 is 15 amino acids. Germline CDR1 reads SGHKS; CDR2 reads YYEKEE (reference sequence). Comments on this clonotype: Its antigen is currently unknown.

For TCRbeta, the library was prepared with unique molecular identifiers. Each CDR3 protein gets one entry after TCRdb re-called the PCR reads with MiXCR. This sample has about 980,000 distinct CDR3 sequences; about 29% occur once, and the top ten carry about 28%. This clonotype was sampled from a boy younger than two who had a stem cell transplant for SCID, so the T cells may come from the graft donor. The V gene is TRBV5-5, the J gene TRBJ2-3; D is ambiguous. The source material was PBMCs, mostly from graft donor cells, sampled 360 days after TCRalphabeta/CD19-depleted stem cell transplant. The CDR3 DNA is TGTGCCAGCAGCCTCCGACGGGTTAGCACAGATACGCAGTATTTT. This sequence encodes CASSLRRVSTDTQYF.